This TCR beta chain was captured in a study of T-cell memory formation after mild COVID-19. For the study at large: TCR clusters were mostly confined to one donor each. Points from the study as a whole: Contracting CD4+ clones sat mainly in CM and EM; CD8+ in EMRA. Day 37-peaking second-wave clones had unconfirmed SARS-CoV-2 specificity. Cross-reactive memory seemingly joined, as some responding clones were found in pre-infection memory.

Of note for this clonotype: Antigen unknown.

Germline loops: CDR1 SEHNR, CDR2 FQNEAQ (reference sequence). This CDR3 has 15 residues. The ends lost 7 bases at V and 2 bases at J; junction bases unmatched: 7. Each CDR3 protein is one row after TCRdb ran MiXCR on the 5' RACE reads. The sample shows about 500,000 distinct CDR3 sequences, roughly 21% of them seen only once. The J gene is TRBJ2-1, the V gene TRBV7-9; 8 bases agree with TRBD1. The receptor was derived from an adult woman who had mild COVID-19 (a few samples of this study predate the infection). Cell type and time point are not known. Sequencing input: PBMCs or a T cell subset sorted from them (not recorded which). The CDR3 DNA reads TGTGCCAGCACCAAGACAGGGGCGCCCTACAATGAGCAGTTCTTC. Its translation: CASTKTGAPYNEQFF.